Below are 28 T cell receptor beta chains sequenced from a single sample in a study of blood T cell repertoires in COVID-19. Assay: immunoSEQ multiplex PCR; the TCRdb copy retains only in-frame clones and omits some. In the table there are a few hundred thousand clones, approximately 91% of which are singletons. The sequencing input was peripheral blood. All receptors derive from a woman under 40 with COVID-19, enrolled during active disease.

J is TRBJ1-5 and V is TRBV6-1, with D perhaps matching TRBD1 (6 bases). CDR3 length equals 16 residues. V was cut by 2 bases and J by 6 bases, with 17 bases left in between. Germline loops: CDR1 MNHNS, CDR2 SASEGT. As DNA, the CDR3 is TGTGCCAGCAGTGAAATAGGCGCGGGGGGCAGTCAGCCCCAGCATTTT. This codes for CASSEIGAGGSQPQHF.

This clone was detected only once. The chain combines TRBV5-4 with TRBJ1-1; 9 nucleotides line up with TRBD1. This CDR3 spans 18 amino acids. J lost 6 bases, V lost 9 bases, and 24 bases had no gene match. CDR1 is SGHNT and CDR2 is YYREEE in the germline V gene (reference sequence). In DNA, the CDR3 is TGTGCCACGCCGGGACAGGGTCTTCCGGGGAGTGAAAGGGCTGAAGCTTTCTTT. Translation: CATPGQGLPGSERAEAFF.

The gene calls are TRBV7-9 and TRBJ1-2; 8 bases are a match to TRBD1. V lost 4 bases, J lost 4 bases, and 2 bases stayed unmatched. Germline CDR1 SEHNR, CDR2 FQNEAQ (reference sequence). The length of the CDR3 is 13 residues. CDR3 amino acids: CASSSGGGYGYTF. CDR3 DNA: TGTGCCAGCAGCTCAGGGGGCGGCTATGGCTACACCTTC. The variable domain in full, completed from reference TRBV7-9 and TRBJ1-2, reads DTGVSQNPRHKITKRGQNVTFRCDPISEHNRLYWYRQTLGQGPEFLTYFQNEAQLEKSRLLSDRFSAERPKGSFSTLEIQRTEQGDSAMYLCASSSGGGYGYTFGSGTRLTVV.

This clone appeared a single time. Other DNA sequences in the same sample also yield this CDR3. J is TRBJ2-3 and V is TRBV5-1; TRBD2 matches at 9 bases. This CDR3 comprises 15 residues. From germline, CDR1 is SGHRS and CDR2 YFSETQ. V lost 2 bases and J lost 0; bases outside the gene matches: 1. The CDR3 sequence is CASSLLAGSTDTQYF. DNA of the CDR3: TGCGCCAGCAGCTTACTAGCGGGTAGCACAGATACGCAGTATTTT.

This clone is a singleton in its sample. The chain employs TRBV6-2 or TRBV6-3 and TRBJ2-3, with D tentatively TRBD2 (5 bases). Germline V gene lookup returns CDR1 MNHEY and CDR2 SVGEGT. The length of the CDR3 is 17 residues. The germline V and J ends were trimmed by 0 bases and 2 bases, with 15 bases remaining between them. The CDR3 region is CASSYSAWELSTDTQYF. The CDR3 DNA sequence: TGTGCCAGCAGTTACTCCGCGTGGGAGCTCTCCACAGATACGCAGTATTTT.

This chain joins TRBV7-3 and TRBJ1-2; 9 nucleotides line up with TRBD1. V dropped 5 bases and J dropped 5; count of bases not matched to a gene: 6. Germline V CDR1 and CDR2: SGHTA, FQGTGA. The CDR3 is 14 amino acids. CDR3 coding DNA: TGTGCCAGCAGCCCTATGGACAGGGGTTATGGCTACACCTTC. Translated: CASSPMDRGYGYTF.

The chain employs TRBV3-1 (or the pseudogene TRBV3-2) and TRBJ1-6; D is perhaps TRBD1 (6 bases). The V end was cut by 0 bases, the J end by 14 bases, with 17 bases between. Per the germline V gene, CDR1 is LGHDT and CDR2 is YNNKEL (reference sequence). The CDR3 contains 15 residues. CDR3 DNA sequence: TGTGCCAGCAGCCAAGATGGGGGCAGGGGTAGGGCCCTCCACTTT. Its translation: CASSQDGGRGRALHF.

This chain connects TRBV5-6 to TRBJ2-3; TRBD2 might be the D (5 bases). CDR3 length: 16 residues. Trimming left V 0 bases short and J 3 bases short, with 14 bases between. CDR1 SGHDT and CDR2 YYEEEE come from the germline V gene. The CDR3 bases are TGTGCCAGCAGCTTGGCCTGGCTAGCTGATACAGATACGCAGTATTTT. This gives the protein CASSLAWLADTDTQYF.

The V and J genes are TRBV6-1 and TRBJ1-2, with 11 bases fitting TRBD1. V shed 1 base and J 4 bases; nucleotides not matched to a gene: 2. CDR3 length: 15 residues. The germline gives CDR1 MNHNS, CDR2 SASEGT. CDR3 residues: CASSEEGTGGYGYTF. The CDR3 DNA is TGTGCCAGCAGTGAAGAGGGGACAGGGGGCTATGGCTACACCTTC.

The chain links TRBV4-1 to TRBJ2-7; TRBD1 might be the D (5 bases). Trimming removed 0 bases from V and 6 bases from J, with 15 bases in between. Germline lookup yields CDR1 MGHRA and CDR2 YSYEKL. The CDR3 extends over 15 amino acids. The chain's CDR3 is CASSQEPGSRREQYF. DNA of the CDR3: TGCGCCAGCAGCCAAGAACCAGGGTCACGTCGCGAGCAGTACTTC.

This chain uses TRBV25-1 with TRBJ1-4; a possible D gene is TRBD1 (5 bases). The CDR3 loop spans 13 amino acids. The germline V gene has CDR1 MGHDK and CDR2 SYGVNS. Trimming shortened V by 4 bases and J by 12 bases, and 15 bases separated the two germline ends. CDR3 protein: CASSAAGYLELFF. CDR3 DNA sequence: TGTGCCAGCAGTGCCGCAGGGTATCTGGAACTGTTTTTT.

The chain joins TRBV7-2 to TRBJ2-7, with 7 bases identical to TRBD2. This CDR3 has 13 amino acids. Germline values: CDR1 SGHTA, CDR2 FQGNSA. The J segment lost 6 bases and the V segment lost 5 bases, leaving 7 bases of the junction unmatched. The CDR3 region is CASSGGLSREQYF. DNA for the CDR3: TGTGCCAGCAGCGGGGGACTATCTCGCGAGCAGTACTTC.

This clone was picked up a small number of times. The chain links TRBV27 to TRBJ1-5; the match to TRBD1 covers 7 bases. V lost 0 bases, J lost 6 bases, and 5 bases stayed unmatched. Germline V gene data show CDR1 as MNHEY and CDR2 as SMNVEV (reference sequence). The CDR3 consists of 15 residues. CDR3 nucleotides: TGTGCCAGCAGTTTATCAGGGGGCCACCCTCAGCCCCAGCATTTT. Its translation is CASSLSGGHPQPQHF.

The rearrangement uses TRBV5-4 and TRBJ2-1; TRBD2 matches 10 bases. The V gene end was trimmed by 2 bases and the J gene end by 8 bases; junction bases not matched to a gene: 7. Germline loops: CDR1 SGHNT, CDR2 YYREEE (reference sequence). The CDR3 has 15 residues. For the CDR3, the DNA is TGTGCCAGCAGCTTAGCTAGCGGGAGTACGTATGAGCAGTTCTTC. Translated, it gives CASSLASGSTYEQFF.

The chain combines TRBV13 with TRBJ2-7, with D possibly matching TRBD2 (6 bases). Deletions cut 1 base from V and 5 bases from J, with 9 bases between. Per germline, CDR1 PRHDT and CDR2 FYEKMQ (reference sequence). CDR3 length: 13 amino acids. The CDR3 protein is CASSLEWGDEQYF. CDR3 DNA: TGTGCCAGCAGCTTAGAATGGGGGGACGAGCAGTACTTC.

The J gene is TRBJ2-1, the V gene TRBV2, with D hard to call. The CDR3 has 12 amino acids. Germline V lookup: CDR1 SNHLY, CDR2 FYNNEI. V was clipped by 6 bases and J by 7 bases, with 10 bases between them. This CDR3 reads CASSRDLNEQFF. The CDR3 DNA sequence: TGTGCCAGCAGCCGCGACTTGAATGAGCAGTTCTTC.

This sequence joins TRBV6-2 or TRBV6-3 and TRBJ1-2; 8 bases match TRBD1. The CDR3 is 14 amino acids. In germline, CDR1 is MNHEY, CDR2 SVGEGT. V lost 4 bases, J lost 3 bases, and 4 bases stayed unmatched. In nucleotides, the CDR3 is TGTGCCAGCAGTTCCGACAGGGGTGACTATGGCTACACCTTC. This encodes CASSSDRGDYGYTF.

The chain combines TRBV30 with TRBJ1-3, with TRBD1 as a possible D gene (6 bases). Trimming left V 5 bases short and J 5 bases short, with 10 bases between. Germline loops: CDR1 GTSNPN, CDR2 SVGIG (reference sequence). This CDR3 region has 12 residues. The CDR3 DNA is TGTGCCTGGGCGGGACACCGAAACACCATATATTTT. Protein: CAWAGHRNTIYF.

DNA for the CDR3: TGTGCCAGCAGCGTAGGAAGTGGTCAGGGCCCTTCCGTGGAGCAGTACTTC. Protein product: CASSVGSGQGPSVEQYF. J is TRBJ2-7 and V is TRBV9; possible D gene TRBD1, 5 bases. Deletions cut 0 bases from V and 7 bases from J, with 23 bases between. This CDR3 has 17 amino acids. CDR1 is SGDLS and CDR2 is YYNGEE in the germline V gene.

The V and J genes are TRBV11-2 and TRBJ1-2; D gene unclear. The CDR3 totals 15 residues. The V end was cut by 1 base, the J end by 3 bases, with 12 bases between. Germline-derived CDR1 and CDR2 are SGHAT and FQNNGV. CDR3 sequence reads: CASSLVAGSYYGYTF. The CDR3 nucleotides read TGTGCCAGCAGCTTAGTCGCAGGATCCTACTATGGCTACACCTTC.

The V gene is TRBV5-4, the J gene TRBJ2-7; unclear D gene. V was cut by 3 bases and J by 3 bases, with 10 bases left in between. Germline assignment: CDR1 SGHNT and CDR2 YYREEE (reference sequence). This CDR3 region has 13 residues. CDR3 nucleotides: TGTGCCAGCAGCTCCCGAAACGGCTACGAGCAGTACTTC. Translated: CASSSRNGYEQYF.

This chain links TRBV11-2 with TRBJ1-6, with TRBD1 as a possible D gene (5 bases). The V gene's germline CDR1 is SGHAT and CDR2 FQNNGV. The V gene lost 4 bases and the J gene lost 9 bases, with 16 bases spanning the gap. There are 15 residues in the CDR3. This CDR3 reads CASSSGGSGGSPLHF. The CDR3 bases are TGTGCCAGCAGCTCGGGAGGGTCGGGGGGTTCACCCCTCCACTTT.

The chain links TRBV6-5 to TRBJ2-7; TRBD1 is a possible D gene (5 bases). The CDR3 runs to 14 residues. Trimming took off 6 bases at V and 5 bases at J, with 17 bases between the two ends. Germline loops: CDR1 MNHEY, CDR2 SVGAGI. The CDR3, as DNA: TGTGCCAGCAGCCAGACAGTGGGGAACCACGAGCAGTACTTC. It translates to CASSQTVGNHEQYF.

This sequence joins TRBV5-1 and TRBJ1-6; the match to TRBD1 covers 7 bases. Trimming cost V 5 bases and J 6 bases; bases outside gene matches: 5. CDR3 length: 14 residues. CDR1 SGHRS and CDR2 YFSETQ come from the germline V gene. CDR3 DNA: TGCGCCAGCAGTTCGGGACAGCCTAATTCACCCCTCCACTTT. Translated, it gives CASSSGQPNSPLHF.

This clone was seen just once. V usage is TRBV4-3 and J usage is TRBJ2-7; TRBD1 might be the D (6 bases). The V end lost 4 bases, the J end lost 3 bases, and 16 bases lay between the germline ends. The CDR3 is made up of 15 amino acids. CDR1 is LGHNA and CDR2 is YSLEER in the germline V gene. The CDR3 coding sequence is TGCGCCAGCAGCCCGACCGGACAGTTTGTCTACGAGCAGTACTTC. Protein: CASSPTGQFVYEQYF.

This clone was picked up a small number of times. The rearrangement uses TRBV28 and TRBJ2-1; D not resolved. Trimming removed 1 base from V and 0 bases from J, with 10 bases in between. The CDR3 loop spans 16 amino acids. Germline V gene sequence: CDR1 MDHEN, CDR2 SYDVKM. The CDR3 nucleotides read TGTGCCAGCAGTTTATTGCGGCGAAGCTCCTACAATGAGCAGTTCTTC. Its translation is CASSLLRRSSYNEQFF.

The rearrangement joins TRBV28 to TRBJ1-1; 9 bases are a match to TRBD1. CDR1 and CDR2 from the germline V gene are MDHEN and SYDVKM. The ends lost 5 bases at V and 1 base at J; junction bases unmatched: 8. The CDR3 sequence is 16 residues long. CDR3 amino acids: CASSLNRGLRNTEAFF. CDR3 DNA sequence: TGTGCCAGCAGTCTTAACAGGGGGCTTAGGAACACTGAAGCTTTCTTT.

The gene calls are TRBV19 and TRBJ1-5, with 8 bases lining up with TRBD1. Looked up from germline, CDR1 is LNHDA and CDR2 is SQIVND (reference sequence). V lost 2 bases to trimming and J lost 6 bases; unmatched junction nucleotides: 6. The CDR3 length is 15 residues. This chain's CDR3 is CASSISRGHTQPQHF. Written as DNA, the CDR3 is TGTGCCAGTAGTATAAGCAGGGGGCATACTCAGCCCCAGCATTTT.